This T cell receptor (beta chain) was observed in a study of T cell responses to AZD1222 COVID-19 vaccine. Of note for this clone: Its antigen is unknown.

Whole-study findings and limits: Among vaccine-associated CD4 TCRs, coverage spanned spike, with dominance at 160-218 and 743-854. Clonal diversity may have been underestimated, and the donors were mostly white British, with more females than males.

Clones were sequenced by immunoSEQ multiplex PCR, and TCRdb holds only the in-frame ones, with some missing. The sample has 150,000 to 200,000 clones, more than 80% seen once; the top ten hold 3% to 5%. The specimen was peripheral blood, collected on day 0 of AZD1222 vaccination. The source of this sequence is an adult in good health.

In DNA form, the CDR3 reads TGCAGCGTTGAGGCTAACCGGGGTCCGAGGGGCTATGGCTACACCTTC. Residues: CSVEANRGPRGYGYTF. The chain links TRBV29-1 to TRBJ1-2; D possibly corresponds to TRBD1 (5 bases). Germline V CDR1 and CDR2: SQVTM, ANQGSEA. The ends were cut back, 3 bases at V and 4 bases at J, with 21 bases in the middle. This CDR3 has 16 amino acids.